This TCR beta chain was found in a study of blood T cell repertoires in COVID-19. Study details: Specimens from acute and convalescent COVID-19 originated in the United States, Italy and Spain.

The V end lost 2 bases, the J end lost 10 bases, and 18 bases lay between the germline ends. Germline-derived CDR1 and CDR2 are LNHDA and SQIVND (reference sequence). The CDR3 has 15 residues. As processed by the authors: It was from reference gene primer amplification that nucleated cell counts were estimated. TCRdb's table, derived via immunoSEQ multiplex PCR, lists solely in-frame clones and lacks some. V, J and clone size derive from that table, while D and trimming were established from the DNA sequence. The top ten hold approximately 23% of the sample, which has approximately 190,000 clones, 86% seen once.

Sample: PBMCs or T cells enriched from blood (not recorded which). This sequence was found in a middle-aged woman in a cohort exposed to, infected with or recovered from COVID-19 (not recorded which). The chain uses TRBV19 and TRBJ1-5; D call uncertain. CDR3 sequence: CASSIKWREITPQHF. Written as DNA, the CDR3 is TGTGCCAGTAGTATAAAGTGGAGGGAGATCACACCCCAGCATTTT.